The clone carrying this TCR beta chain was recorded at least ten times. Its cognate antigen is unknown. This CDR3 is 16 amino acids long. The germline V and J ends were trimmed by 2 bases and 5 bases, with 18 bases remaining between them. Germline V gene data show CDR1 as SGHTA and CDR2 as FQGNSA. This sample was taken from a study of T cells after yellow fever vaccination. Study as a whole: When fractions had low cell numbers, they were prepared with SMART-Seq v4 Ultra Low Input. Study outcomes and limitations: Repertoires obtained by FACS sorting could include abundant clonotypes that entered as contaminants from the bulk population. Most primary-vaccination clones recurred post-booster (about 96% CD4, around 88% CD8).

Making TCR cDNA involved 5'RACE template switching, which added UMIs and a universal primer site. Via MiXCR, TCRdb re-called the 5' RACE reads, giving one row per CDR3 protein. Of 280,000 or so distinct CDR3 sequences in the sample, approximately 8% were seen once. This receptor was obtained from a man between 18 and 35 years old who received the YFV17D yellow fever vaccine. The genes are TRBV7-2 and TRBJ2-5; no clear D. Source: CD4+ T cells sorted from PBMCs, taken 5 days after the yellow fever booster vaccination. The CDR3 DNA reads TGTGCCAGCAGCTTACTGGGCAGAATAGGCTCCGAGACCCAGTACTTC. Translated: CASSLLGRIGSETQYF.